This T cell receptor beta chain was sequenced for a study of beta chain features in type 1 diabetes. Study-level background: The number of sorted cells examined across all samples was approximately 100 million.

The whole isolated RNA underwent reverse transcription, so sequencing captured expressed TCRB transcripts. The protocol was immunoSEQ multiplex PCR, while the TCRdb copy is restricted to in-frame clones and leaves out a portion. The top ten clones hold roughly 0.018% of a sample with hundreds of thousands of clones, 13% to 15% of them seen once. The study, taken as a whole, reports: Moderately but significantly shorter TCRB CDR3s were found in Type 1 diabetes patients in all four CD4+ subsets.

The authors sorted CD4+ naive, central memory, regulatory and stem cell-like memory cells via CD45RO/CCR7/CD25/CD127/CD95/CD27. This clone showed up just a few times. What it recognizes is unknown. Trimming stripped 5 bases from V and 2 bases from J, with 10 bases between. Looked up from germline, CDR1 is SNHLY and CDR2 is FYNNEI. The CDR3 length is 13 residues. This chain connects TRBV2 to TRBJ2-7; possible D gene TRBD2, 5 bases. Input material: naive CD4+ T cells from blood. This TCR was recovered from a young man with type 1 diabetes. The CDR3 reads CASSRSGTYEQYF. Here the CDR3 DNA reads TGTGCCAGCAGTCGATCGGGGACCTACGAGCAGTACTTC.